The 23 T cell receptor beta chains below come from one sample, sequenced in a study of blood T cell repertoires in COVID-19. Clones were sequenced by immunoSEQ multiplex PCR, and TCRdb holds only the in-frame ones, with some missing. In the table there are 300,000 to 350,000 clones, more than 70% of which are singletons. Sample: PBMCs or T cells enriched from blood (not recorded which). All receptors derive from a woman aged 30 to 39 who had been exposed to COVID-19.

The chain carries TRBV2 and TRBJ1-5; the D is unclear. Germline CDR1 is SNHLY and CDR2 is FYNNEI. CDR3 length equals 14 residues. V was pared by 7 bases and J by 4 bases, with 14 bases between. CDR3 coding DNA: TGTGCCAGCACGAGGGAGGCGGGGAATCAGCCCCAGCATTTT. Its translation: CASTREAGNQPQHF.

V is TRBV29-1 and J is TRBJ2-7; 12 nucleotides line up with TRBD2. Germline assignment: CDR1 SQVTM and CDR2 ANQGSEA. The length of the CDR3 is 13 residues. The junction had 2 bases not matched to a gene; V was cut back by 6 bases and J by 2 bases. CDR3: CSVRTSGAYEQYF. The CDR3 DNA is TGCAGCGTAAGGACTAGCGGGGCCTACGAGCAGTACTTC.

V is TRBV13 and J is TRBJ2-3, with TRBD2 identical over 11 bases. The CDR3 runs to 15 residues. CDR1 is PRHDT and CDR2 is FYEKMQ in the germline V gene (reference sequence). Trimming took 8 bases from V and 3 from J; bases not matched to a gene: 7. CDR3 in amino acids: CASGTTSGITDTQYF. In DNA, the CDR3 is TGTGCCAGCGGCACGACTAGCGGGATTACAGATACGCAGTATTTT.

This chain's CDR3 is CASTPLTGTTYEQYF. The DNA for the CDR3 is TGTGCCAGCACCCCCCTGACTGGTACCACTTACGAGCAGTACTTC. This chain connects TRBV27 to TRBJ2-7; D is undetermined. The CDR3 has 15 amino acids. Germline V CDR1 and CDR2: MNHEY, SMNVEV (reference sequence). With 7 bases removed from V and 4 bases from J, the gap between germline ends came to 20 bases.

V is TRBV10-2 and J is TRBJ2-3, with D maybe TRBD1 (5 bases). Trimming stripped 5 bases from V and 10 bases from J, with 16 bases between. The CDR3 covers 13 residues. Germline V gives CDR1 WSHSY, CDR2 SAAADI. CDR3 amino acids: CASSSETLGAQYF. The CDR3 region has the DNA TGCGCCAGCAGTTCGGAAACCCTAGGGGCGCAGTATTTT.

This clone has a single count. The chain uses TRBV27 and TRBJ1-6; maybe TRBD1 (5 bases). Germline CDR1 MNHEY, CDR2 SMNVEV (reference sequence). Trimming removed 4 bases at V and 8 bases at J, with 15 bases between. The CDR3 runs 15 residues. Here the CDR3 reads CASSSLGLGYSPLHF. As DNA, the CDR3 is TGTGCCAGCAGTTCACTGGGACTCGGGTATTCACCCCTCCACTTT.

The sample holds one count of this clone. The chain employs TRBV5-1 and TRBJ2-7, with TRBD2 matching over 9 bases. Germline V gene sequence: CDR1 SGHRS, CDR2 YFSETQ. V was pared by 6 bases and J by 0 bases, with 16 bases of the junction left unmatched. The CDR3 has 18 amino acids. CDR3 in DNA: TGCGCCAGCACCACATGGCGGGAGGGCCGAGATAGCTCCTACGAGCAGTACTTC. Protein: CASTTWREGRDSSYEQYF.

The chain couples TRBV3-1 (or the pseudogene TRBV3-2) to TRBJ2-1; perhaps TRBD2 as D (6 bases). The CDR3 runs to 11 residues. V was trimmed by 5 bases and J by 10 bases, leaving 9 bases between them. The germline V gene has CDR1 LGHDT and CDR2 YNNKEL (reference sequence). CDR3 DNA: TGTGCCAGCAGCTCCCGGGGGGAGCAGTTCTTC. This gives the protein CASSSRGEQFF.

This clone was seen just once. The CDR3 sequence is CASSADLAGEAFF. The CDR3 DNA sequence: TGCGCCAGCAGCGCCGACCTGGCGGGCGAAGCTTTCTTT. The chain couples TRBV5-1 to TRBJ1-1; unclear D gene. The CDR3 has 13 amino acids. Germline V gene data show CDR1 as SGHRS and CDR2 as YFSETQ. Trimming pared 4 bases from V and 8 bases from J, leaving 15 bases between.

The chain links TRBV11-2 to TRBJ2-1; 10 nucleotides line up with TRBD2. Germline V gene lookup returns CDR1 SGHAT and CDR2 FQNNGV. The CDR3 contains 19 residues. V lost 1 base to trimming and J lost 0 bases; unmatched junction nucleotides: 9. The DNA for the CDR3 is TGTGCCAGCAGCTTAGTTATTGGACTAGCGGATAGCTCCTACAATGAGCAGTTCTTC. Protein: CASSLVIGLADSSYNEQFF.

The chain is built from TRBV6-5 and TRBJ1-6; weak D call: TRBD1 (5 bases). Between the trimmed V and J ends, which lost 0 bases and 8 bases, there was a span of 11 bases. Germline lookup yields CDR1 MNHEY and CDR2 SVGAGI. CDR3 length: 15 residues. DNA of the CDR3: TGTGCCAGCAGTTACTCGGGGGGGTCATATTCACCCCTCCACTTT. This gives the protein CASSYSGGSYSPLHF.

The chain links TRBV19 to TRBJ2-2, with 8 bases that match TRBD2. The ends lost 5 bases at V and 7 bases at J; junction bases unmatched: 3. The germline CDR1 and CDR2 sequences are LNHDA and SQIVND (reference sequence). This CDR3 is 13 amino acids long. CDR3 loop: CASSGLAGGELFF. CDR3 DNA: TGTGCCAGTAGTGGACTAGCAGGCGGGGAGCTGTTTTTT.

The CDR3 sequence: CASSVVRGETDTQYF. The DNA for the CDR3 is TGTGCCAGCAGCGTAGTCCGGGGAGAGACAGATACGCAGTATTTT. This sequence joins TRBV9 and TRBJ2-3; D is perhaps TRBD2 (5 bases). Germline V lookup: CDR1 SGDLS, CDR2 YYNGEE. This CDR3 contains 15 residues. V was pared by 0 bases and J by 3 bases, with 11 bases between.

The CDR3: CASSPQGTGLNTEAFF. CDR3 bases: TGCGCCAGCAGCCCCCAAGGGACAGGCCTAAACACTGAAGCTTTCTTT. The gene calls are TRBV5-1 and TRBJ1-1, with TRBD1 matching over 8 bases. CDR1 and CDR2 (germline): SGHRS, YFSETQ. This CDR3 is 16 amino acids long. J lost 2 bases, V lost 4 bases, and 10 bases had no gene match.

The chain has TRBV5-1 and TRBJ1-6; D not certain. CDR3 length: 14 residues. Trimming pared 3 bases from V and 5 bases from J, leaving 9 bases between. Per germline, CDR1 SGHRS and CDR2 YFSETQ. The CDR3 sequence is CASSWTGDNSPLHF. In DNA form, the CDR3 reads TGCGCCAGCAGCTGGACGGGAGATAATTCACCCCTCCACTTT.

The V and J genes are TRBV11-2 and TRBJ2-2; D is uncertain. The CDR3 has 15 residues. V lost 0 bases and J lost 6, with 11 bases in between. Germline assignment: CDR1 SGHAT and CDR2 FQNNGV. The CDR3: CASSLDFALAGELFF. In DNA form, the CDR3 reads TGTGCCAGCAGCTTAGATTTCGCGTTGGCCGGGGAGCTGTTTTTT.

V usage is TRBV6-1 and J usage is TRBJ2-3; 7 bases line up with TRBD2. V shed 3 bases and J 2 bases; nucleotides not matched to a gene: 14. CDR1 and CDR2 from the germline V gene are MNHNS and SASEGT. The CDR3 covers 18 residues. The CDR3 DNA follows: TGTGCCAGCAGTGACGCTCCGACTAGCCAGAGTGCCACAGATACGCAGTATTTT. Translation gives CASSDAPTSQSATDTQYF.

The rearrangement joins TRBV4-1 to TRBJ2-5; possibly TRBD1 for D (5 bases). The CDR3 is made up of 13 amino acids. Germline V gives CDR1 MGHRA, CDR2 YSYEKL. With 0 bases removed from V and 5 bases from J, the gap between germline ends came to 7 bases. The CDR3 region has the DNA TGCGCCAGCAGCCAAGATAAGGGGGAGACCCAGTACTTC. It is translated as CASSQDKGETQYF.

CDR3 in amino acids: CASGLPSSDRAAKNIQYF. The CDR3 nucleotides are TGTGCTAGTGGTTTGCCCTCGTCGGACAGGGCGGCCAAAAACATTCAGTACTTC. The chain is built from TRBV12-5 and TRBJ2-4, with 8 bases lining up with TRBD1. The CDR3 runs to 18 residues. Per germline, CDR1 LGHNT and CDR2 FRNRAP. J lost 1 base, V lost 2 bases, and 10 bases had no gene match.

J is TRBJ1-6 and V is TRBV30, with TRBD1 matching 7 bases. CDR1 is GTSNPN and CDR2 is SVGIG in the germline V gene (reference sequence). CDR3 length: 15 amino acids. V dropped 4 bases and J dropped 6; count of bases not matched to a gene: 9. This chain's CDR3 is CAWTLLQGFNSPLHF. In nucleotides, the CDR3 is TGTGCCTGGACCCTCCTACAGGGGTTTAATTCACCCCTCCACTTT.

This chain joins TRBV6-5 and TRBJ1-5; 7 nucleotides agree with TRBD1. The CDR3 contains 15 residues. Germline CDR1 is MNHEY and CDR2 is SVGAGI. With V trimmed by 6 bases and J by 1 base, 6 bases remained unmatched. CDR3 bases: TGTGCCAGCAGCCTGGAGACAGGGAGCAATCAGCCCCAGCATTTT. Protein: CASSLETGSNQPQHF.

J is TRBJ2-1 and V is TRBV7-2; 10 bases align to TRBD2. The V gene end was trimmed by 5 bases and the J gene end by 6 bases; junction bases not matched to a gene: 7. Germline CDR1 is SGHTA and CDR2 is FQGNSA. The length of the CDR3 is 15 residues. The CDR3 is CASSPLWTSGNEQFF. CDR3 DNA: TGTGCCAGCAGCCCCCTCTGGACTAGCGGCAATGAGCAGTTCTTC.

J is TRBJ2-3 and V is TRBV6-5; no definite D call. V was pared by 8 bases and J by 1 base, with 10 bases between. The CDR3 contains 13 residues. Per the germline V gene, CDR1 is MNHEY and CDR2 is SVGAGI. CDR3 sequence: CASQVQGTDTQYF. In nucleotides, the CDR3 is TGTGCCAGCCAGGTTCAGGGCACAGATACGCAGTATTTT.